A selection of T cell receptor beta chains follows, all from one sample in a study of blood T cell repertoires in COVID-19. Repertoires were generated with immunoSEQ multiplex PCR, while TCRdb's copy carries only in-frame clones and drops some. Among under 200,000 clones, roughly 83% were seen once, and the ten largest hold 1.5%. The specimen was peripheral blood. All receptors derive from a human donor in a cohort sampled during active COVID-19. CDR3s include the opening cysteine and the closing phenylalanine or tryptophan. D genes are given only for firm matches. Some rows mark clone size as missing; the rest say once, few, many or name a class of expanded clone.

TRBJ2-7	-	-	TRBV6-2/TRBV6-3	CASSPDGDYEQYF	TGTGCCAGCAGTCCGGACGGGGACTACGAGCAGTACTTC
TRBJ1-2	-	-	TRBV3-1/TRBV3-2	CASSQGQVVGYTF	TGTGCCAGCAGCCAAGGCCAGGTTGTGGGCTACACCTTC
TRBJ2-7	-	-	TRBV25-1	CASSDQGGSSYEQYF	TGTGCCAGCAGTGACCAGGGGGGTAGCTCCTACGAGCAGTACTTC
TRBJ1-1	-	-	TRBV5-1	CASSLAAGNTEAFF	TGCGCCAGCAGCTTGGCTGCAGGGAACACTGAAGCTTTCTTT
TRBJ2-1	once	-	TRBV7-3	CASSLGHLFYNEQFF	TGTGCCAGCAGCTTAGGGCATCTATTCTACAATGAGCAGTTCTTC
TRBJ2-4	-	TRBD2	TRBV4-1	CASSQEMAGLAGGGAKNIQYF	TGCGCCAGCAGCCAAGAAATGGCCGGACTAGCGGGGGGCGGGGCCAAAAACATTCAGTACTTC
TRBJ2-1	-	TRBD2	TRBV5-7	CASSLEQREYQFF	TGTGCCAGCAGCTTGGAGCAGCGGGAGTACCAGTTCTTC
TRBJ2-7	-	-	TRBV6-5	CASSYSVSGPYEQYF	TGTGCCAGCAGTTACTCGGTTAGCGGCCCCTACGAGCAGTACTTC
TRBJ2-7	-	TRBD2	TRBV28	CASSPGTSTYEQYF	TGTGCCAGCAGTCCCGGGACTAGCACCTACGAGCAGTACTTC
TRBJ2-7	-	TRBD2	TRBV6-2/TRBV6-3	CASSYSTSAISYEQYF	TGTGCCAGCAGTTACTCGACTAGCGCAATCTCCTACGAGCAGTACTTC
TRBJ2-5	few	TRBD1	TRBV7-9	CASSLTGTETQYF	TGTGCCAGCAGCTTGACAGGGACAGAGACCCAGTACTTC
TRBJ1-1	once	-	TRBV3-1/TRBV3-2	CASRRRTENTEAFF	TGTGCCAGCAGAAGGCGGACAGAAAACACTGAAGCTTTCTTT
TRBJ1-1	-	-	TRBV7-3	CASSLTVRGEAFF	TGTGCCAGCAGCTTAACTGTCAGGGGTGAAGCTTTCTTT
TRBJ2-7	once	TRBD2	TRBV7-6	CASSFFPTSGVPYEQYF	TGTGCCAGCAGCTTTTTCCCCACTAGCGGGGTTCCCTACGAGCAGTACTTC
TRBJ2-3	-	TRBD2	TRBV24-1	CATQDLQTSGSEGDTQYF	TGTGCCACCCAAGATTTGCAGACTAGCGGGAGTGAGGGAGATACGCAGTATTTT
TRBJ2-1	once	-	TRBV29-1	CSVEGQAHNEQFF	TGCAGCGTTGAAGGGCAGGCGCACAATGAGCAGTTCTTC
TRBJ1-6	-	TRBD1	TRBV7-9	CASSGDRDNSPLHF	TGTGCCAGCAGCGGGGACAGGGATAATTCACCCCTCCACTTT
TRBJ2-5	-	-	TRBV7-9	CASLSEGPQETQYF	TGTGCCAGCCTTAGCGAGGGCCCCCAAGAGACCCAGTACTTC
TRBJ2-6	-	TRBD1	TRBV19	CASSSSRDRGSGANVLTF	TGTGCCAGTAGTTCCTCCCGGGACAGGGGCTCTGGGGCCAACGTCCTGACTTTC
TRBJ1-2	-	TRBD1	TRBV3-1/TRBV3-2	CASSQGQGGHYGYTF	TGTGCCAGCAGCCAGGGACAGGGAGGACACTATGGCTACACCTTC
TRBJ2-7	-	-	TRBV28	CASGGGPLAYEQYF	TGTGCCAGCGGAGGAGGACCGCTTGCCTACGAGCAGTACTTC
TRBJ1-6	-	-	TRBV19	CASRWETTDYNSPLHF	TGTGCCAGTAGATGGGAGACGACGGACTATAATTCACCCCTCCACTTT
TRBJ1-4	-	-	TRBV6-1	CASSEARNEEKLFF	TGTGCCAGCAGTGAAGCGAGAAACGAAGAAAAACTGTTTTTT